The next 20 T cell receptor beta chains were all read from a single sample in a study of cytomegalovirus exposure and HLA in healthy donors. TCRdb's table, derived via immunoSEQ multiplex PCR, lists solely in-frame clones and lacks some. The sample consists of 200,000 to 250,000 clones, roughly 87% of them appearing once. The source material was PBMCs. These receptors were collected from a young man in good health and CMV-seropositive.

In this sample, this clone turned up once. This chain uses TRBV27 with TRBJ2-4, with 8 bases lining up with TRBD2. This CDR3 is built from 15 residues. Germline V gene sequence: CDR1 MNHEY, CDR2 SMNVEV (reference sequence). The J segment lost 1 base and the V segment lost 6 bases, leaving 5 bases of the junction unmatched. CDR3 DNA: TGTGCCAGCAGCGGGAGGGCCGAGGCCAAAAACATTCAGTACTTC. It is translated as CASSGRAEAKNIQYF.

This clone was detected a few times. The rearrangement links TRBV5-4 to TRBJ2-7, with D possibly being TRBD1 (5 bases). This CDR3 has 15 amino acids. The V and J ends lost 3 bases and 3 bases respectively, with 16 bases between them. Germline CDR1 and CDR2: SGHNT and YYREEE (reference sequence). CDR3 DNA: TGTGCCAGCAGCTCGGGTGGCGACAGATTCTACGAGCAGTACTTC. It codes for CASSSGGDRFYEQYF. The full variable domain, rest sourced from reference TRBV5-4 and TRBJ2-7, is ETGVTQSPTHLIKTRGQQVTLRCSSQSGHNTVSWYQQALGQGPQFIFQYYREEENGRGNFPPRFSGLQFPNYSSELNVNALELDDSALYLCASSSGGDRFYEQYFGPGTRLTVT.

The chain has TRBV2 and TRBJ2-5; tentative D call: TRBD1 (6 bases). Germline V gene data show CDR1 as SNHLY and CDR2 as FYNNEI. There are 15 residues in the CDR3. Trimming cost V 5 bases and J 4 bases, with 17 bases left between them. This CDR3 is CASSRTRTAPETQYF. The CDR3 DNA reads TGTGCCAGCAGTCGCACCCGGACAGCTCCAGAGACCCAGTACTTC.

CDR3 DNA sequence: TGTGCCTGGATAGAGAGGAACCGGCCCCAGCATTTT. It yields the protein CAWIERNRPQHF. The chain employs TRBV30 and TRBJ1-5; D is ambiguous. Looked up from germline, CDR1 is GTSNPN and CDR2 is SVGIG (reference sequence). The CDR3 covers 12 residues. Trimming cost V 4 bases and J 9 bases, with 13 bases left between them.

The gene calls are TRBV18 and TRBJ2-5, with D perhaps TRBD2 (6 bases). V shed 6 bases and J shed 6 bases, with 14 bases lying between them. The CDR3 spans 13 residues. Germline loops: CDR1 KGHSH, CDR2 LQKENI. CDR3 coding DNA: TGTGCCAGCTCTCCGGGGGATCAACAGACCCAGTACTTC. Protein product: CASSPGDQQTQYF.

V gene TRBV19 combines with J gene TRBJ1-2, with TRBD1 matching over 7 bases. This CDR3 spans 14 amino acids. The V segment lost 0 bases and the J segment 8 bases; nucleotides outside the gene matches: 6. The germline V gene has CDR1 LNHDA and CDR2 SQIVND (reference sequence). The CDR3 here is CASSIEATGKGYTF. The CDR3, as DNA: TGTGCCAGTAGTATAGAGGCGACAGGGAAAGGCTACACCTTC.

The rearrangement joins TRBV5-4 to TRBJ2-7; 12 nucleotides match TRBD2. The CDR3 contains 14 residues. V was clipped by 3 bases and J by 5 bases; unmatched bases: 3. Germline lookup yields CDR1 SGHNT and CDR2 YYREEE (reference sequence). The CDR3: CASSWTSGKDEQYF. The CDR3 nucleotides read TGTGCCAGCAGCTGGACTAGCGGGAAGGACGAGCAGTACTTC.

V is TRBV5-4 and J is TRBJ2-4; D remains ambiguous. Germline CDR1 and CDR2: SGHNT and YYREEE (reference sequence). The CDR3 runs 14 residues. V dropped 4 bases and J dropped 4 bases, with 12 bases sitting between them. The chain's CDR3 is CASSPTVEKNIQYF. CDR3 sequence (DNA): TGTGCCAGCAGCCCTACCGTAGAGAAAAACATTCAGTACTTC.

This sequence joins TRBV6-5 and TRBJ1-3; 9 nucleotides align to TRBD1. Germline V gene data show CDR1 as MNHEY and CDR2 as SVGAGI. The CDR3 consists of 14 residues. Trimming cost V 6 bases and J 8 bases; bases outside gene matches: 8. This CDR3 reads CASSQGQGMDTIYF. CDR3 bases: TGTGCCAGCAGCCAAGGACAGGGGATGGACACCATATATTTT.

V is TRBV5-1 and J is TRBJ2-3; maybe TRBD1 (6 bases). In germline, CDR1 is SGHRS, CDR2 YFSETQ. This CDR3 has 13 amino acids. With 3 bases removed from V and 4 bases from J, the gap between germline ends came to 9 bases. The CDR3 spells CASSSDSPDTQYF. CDR3 bases: TGCGCCAGCAGCTCGGACAGCCCAGATACGCAGTATTTT. The complete variable domain, with remaining parts taken from reference TRBV5-1 and TRBJ2-3, reads KAGVTQTPRYLIKTRGQQVTLSCSPISGHRSVSWYQQTPGQGLQFLFEYFSETQRNKGNFPGRFSGRQFSNSRSEMNVSTLELGDSALYLCASSSDSPDTQYFGPGTRLTVL.

This rearrangement joins TRBV4-2 to TRBJ2-5, with TRBD1 matching 11 bases. Germline V CDR1 and CDR2: LGHNA, YNFKEQ. V shed 0 bases and J 5 bases; nucleotides not matched to a gene: 2. CDR3 length: 15 amino acids. CDR3 sequence: CASSQDRDRGETQYF. The CDR3 region has the DNA TGTGCCAGCAGCCAAGACCGGGACAGGGGGGAGACCCAGTACTTC.

The chain joins TRBV5-1 to TRBJ2-1; 11 nucleotides line up with TRBD2. Germline-derived CDR1 and CDR2 are SGHRS and YFSETQ. The CDR3 extends over 16 amino acids. J lost 9 bases, V lost 5 bases, and 13 bases had no gene match. The DNA of the CDR3 is TGCGCCAGCAGTCGGGAGACTAGCGGGAAGAACAGTGAGCAGTTCTTC. It is translated as CASSRETSGKNSEQFF.

The gene calls are TRBV19 and TRBJ2-7; TRBD1 aligns across 7 bases. CDR3 length: 13 amino acids. Germline V lookup: CDR1 LNHDA, CDR2 SQIVND (reference sequence). The V and J ends lost 5 bases and 4 bases, in that order; junction bases with no gene match: 5. The CDR3 protein is CASSFGQAYEQYF. The CDR3 bases are TGTGCCAGTAGTTTCGGACAGGCTTACGAGCAGTACTTC.

Only one count was recorded for this clone. The chain joins TRBV6-1 to TRBJ1-3; 9 positions match TRBD1. This CDR3 region has 16 residues. CDR1 and CDR2 from the germline V gene are MNHNS and SASEGT. The V segment lost 0 bases and the J segment 3 bases; nucleotides outside the gene matches: 3. As DNA, the CDR3 is TGTGCCAGCAGTGAAGCTTACAGGGGGCATGGAAACACCATATATTTT. Translated: CASSEAYRGHGNTIYF.

With respect to this clone: The sample has other DNA sequences that encode this CDR3 too. V and J are TRBV30 and TRBJ1-2; the D is unclear. In germline, CDR1 is GTSNPN, CDR2 SVGIG (reference sequence). V was clipped by 0 bases and J by 1 base, with 6 bases between them. This CDR3 contains 13 residues. The CDR3 reads CAWSVQINYGYTF. CDR3 DNA sequence: TGTGCCTGGAGTGTACAGATTAACTATGGCTACACCTTC. Full variable domain (missing parts from reference TRBV30 and TRBJ1-2): SQTIHQWPATLVQPVGSPLSLECTVEGTSNPNLYWYRQAAGRGLQLLFYSVGIGQISSEVPQNLSASRPQDRQFILSSKKLLLSDSGFYLCAWSVQINYGYTFGSGTRLTVV.

V is TRBV7-3 and J is TRBJ2-7; D is perhaps TRBD2 (6 bases). The CDR3 has 13 residues. Germline V lookup: CDR1 SGHTA, CDR2 FQGTGA. V was pared by 5 bases and J by 1 base, with 9 bases between. DNA for the CDR3: TGTGCCAGCAGCCCCCGGGGGTCCTACGAGCAGTACTTC. It yields the protein CASSPRGSYEQYF.

The count of this clone is one. V usage is TRBV6-5 and J usage is TRBJ1-2, with 12 bases fitting TRBD1. The CDR3 contains 16 residues. V gave up 4 bases and J gave up 6 bases; unmatched junction bases: 9. Germline V gives CDR1 MNHEY, CDR2 SVGAGI. The CDR3 sequence is CASSSSGTGGGNGYTF. DNA for the CDR3: TGTGCCAGCAGTTCCTCCGGGACAGGGGGCGGGAATGGCTACACCTTC.

The chain has TRBV5-1 and TRBJ2-5, with 8 bases identical to TRBD2. V lost 4 bases, J lost 4 bases, and 12 bases stayed unmatched. Germline V lookup: CDR1 SGHRS, CDR2 YFSETQ. The CDR3 extends over 16 amino acids. In nucleotides, the CDR3 is TGCGCCAGCAGCATAGGCGGGCTAGCGGGCGGAGAGACCCAGTACTTC. Translation: CASSIGGLAGGETQYF.

The chain couples TRBV7-2 to TRBJ1-2, with 9 bases aligning to TRBD1. Germline V CDR1 and CDR2: SGHTA, FQGNSA. The CDR3 loop spans 15 amino acids. The junction had 3 bases not matched to a gene; V was cut back by 0 bases and J by 4 bases. The CDR3 DNA is TGTGCCAGCAGCTTAGCGACAGGGGGGACCTATGGCTACACCTTC. Translating gives CASSLATGGTYGYTF.

Only one count was recorded for this clone. The rearrangement links TRBV19 to TRBJ2-7; D possibly corresponds to TRBD1 (6 bases). The V gene lost 8 bases and the J gene lost 0 bases, with 11 bases spanning the gap. This CDR3 has 13 residues. CDR1 and CDR2 (germline): LNHDA, SQIVND (reference sequence). CDR3: CASSGTTSYEQYF. DNA for the CDR3: TGTGCCAGTTCCGGGACAACCTCCTACGAGCAGTACTTC.